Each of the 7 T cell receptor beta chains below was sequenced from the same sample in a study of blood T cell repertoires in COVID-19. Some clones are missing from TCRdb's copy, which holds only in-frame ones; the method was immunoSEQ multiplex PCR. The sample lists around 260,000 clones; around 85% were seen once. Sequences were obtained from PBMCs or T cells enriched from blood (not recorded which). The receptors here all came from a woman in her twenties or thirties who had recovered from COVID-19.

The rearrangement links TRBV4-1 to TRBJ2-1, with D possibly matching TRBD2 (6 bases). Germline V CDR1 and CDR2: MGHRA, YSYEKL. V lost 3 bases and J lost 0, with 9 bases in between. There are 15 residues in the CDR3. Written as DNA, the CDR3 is TGCGCCAGCAGCCACGGGGGTGACTCCTACAATGAGCAGTTCTTC. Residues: CASSHGGDSYNEQFF.

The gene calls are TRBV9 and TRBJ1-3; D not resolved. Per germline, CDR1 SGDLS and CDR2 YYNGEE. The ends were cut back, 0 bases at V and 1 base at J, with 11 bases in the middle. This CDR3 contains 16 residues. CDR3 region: CASSVAIGWSGNTIYF. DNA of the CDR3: TGTGCCAGCAGCGTAGCTATCGGGTGGTCTGGAAACACCATATATTTT.

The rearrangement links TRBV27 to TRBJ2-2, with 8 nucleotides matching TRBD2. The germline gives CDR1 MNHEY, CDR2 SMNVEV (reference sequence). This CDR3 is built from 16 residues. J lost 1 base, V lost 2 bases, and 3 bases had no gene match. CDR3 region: CASSLKLAENTGELFF. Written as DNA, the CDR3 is TGTGCCAGCAGTTTAAAACTAGCGGAGAACACCGGGGAGCTGTTTTTT.

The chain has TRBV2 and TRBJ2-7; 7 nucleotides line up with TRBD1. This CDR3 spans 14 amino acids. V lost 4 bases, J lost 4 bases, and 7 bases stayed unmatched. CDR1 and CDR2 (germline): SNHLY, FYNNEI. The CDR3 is CASSVRQGIYEQYF. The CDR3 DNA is TGTGCCAGCAGTGTACGACAGGGAATTTACGAGCAGTACTTC.

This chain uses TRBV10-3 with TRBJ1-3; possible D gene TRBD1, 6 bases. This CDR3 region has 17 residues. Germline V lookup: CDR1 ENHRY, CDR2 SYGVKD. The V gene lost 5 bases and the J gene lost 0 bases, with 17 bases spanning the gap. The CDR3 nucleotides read TGTGCCATCAGTCTATACCCGGACAGTAGCTCTGGAAACACCATATATTTT. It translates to CAISLYPDSSSGNTIYF.

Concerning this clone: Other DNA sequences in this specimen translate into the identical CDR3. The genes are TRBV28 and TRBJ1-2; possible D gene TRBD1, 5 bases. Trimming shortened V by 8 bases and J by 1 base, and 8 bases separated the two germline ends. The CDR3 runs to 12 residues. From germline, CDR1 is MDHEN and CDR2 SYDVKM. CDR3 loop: CASSRGNYGYTF. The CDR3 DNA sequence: TGTGCCAGCTCTAGGGGTAACTATGGCTACACCTTC.

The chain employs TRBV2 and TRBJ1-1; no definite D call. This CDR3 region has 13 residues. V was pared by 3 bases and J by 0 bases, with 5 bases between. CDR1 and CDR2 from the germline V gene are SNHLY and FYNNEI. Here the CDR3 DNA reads TGTGCCAGCAGTGAGGAGATGAACACTGAAGCTTTCTTT. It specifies CASSEEMNTEAFF.